These 30 T cell receptor beta chains came from one sample sequenced in a study of T cell responses to AZD1222 COVID-19 vaccine. Method: immunoSEQ multiplex PCR; TCRdb's copy keeps in-frame clones and lacks some. The sample has 120,000 or so clones, less than 90% seen once. Here the sequenced sample was peripheral blood, taken on day 0 of AZD1222 vaccination. The receptors here all came from an adult in good health.

This clone was seen only once. The rearrangement joins TRBV21-1 to TRBJ2-1; TRBD1 was called by the table and not checked on the DNA. TRBV21-1 is designated a pseudogene. The CDR3 runs to 15 residues. CDR3 residues: CASSRWDRGNNEQFF. The CDR3 DNA is TGTGCCAGCAGCAGATGGGACAGGGGTAACAATGAGCAGTTCTTC.

The V and J genes are TRBV2 and TRBJ2-7; a weak D match, TRBD1 (6 bases). This CDR3 is 13 amino acids long. The V gene's germline CDR1 is SNHLY and CDR2 FYNNEI. The germline V and J ends were trimmed by 7 bases and 2 bases, with 12 bases remaining between them. In DNA, the CDR3 is TGTGCCAGCACGTTAGGGGGTCCCTACGAGCAGTACTTC. Translating it yields CASTLGGPYEQYF.

The V gene is TRBV6-5, the J gene TRBJ1-2; possibly TRBD1 for D (5 bases). CDR1 is MNHEY, CDR2 SVGAGI, per germline. This CDR3 has 13 amino acids. The V gene lost 6 bases and the J gene lost 0 bases, with 8 bases spanning the gap. The CDR3 is CASRMTANYGYTF. DNA for the CDR3: TGTGCCAGCAGAATGACAGCTAACTATGGCTACACCTTC.

The chain is built from TRBV2 and TRBJ2-7; D is ambiguous. Germline V gene sequence: CDR1 SNHLY, CDR2 FYNNEI. The V end was cut by 4 bases, the J end by 7 bases, with 11 bases between. The CDR3 loop spans 12 amino acids. The CDR3 spells CASSAATLEQYF. For the CDR3, the DNA is TGTGCCAGCAGTGCGGCTACCCTTGAGCAGTACTTC.

The gene calls are TRBV28 and TRBJ2-7; 8 bases are a match to TRBD2. This CDR3 is 15 amino acids long. V lost 5 bases, J lost 4 bases, and 10 bases stayed unmatched. Per germline, CDR1 MDHEN and CDR2 SYDVKM. The CDR3, as DNA: TGTGCCAGCAGTAGGGAGGCGGGAGGCCGATACGAGCAGTACTTC. It specifies CASSREAGGRYEQYF.

This sequence joins TRBV2 and TRBJ1-5, with a weak D call TRBD1 (5 bases). V was trimmed by 4 bases and J by 1 base, leaving 11 bases between them. Germline V gene sequence: CDR1 SNHLY, CDR2 FYNNEI. This CDR3 contains 15 residues. The DNA for the CDR3 is TGTGCCAGCAGTGCGGGGCAGACAAGCAATCAGCCCCAGCATTTT. Protein product: CASSAGQTSNQPQHF.

A single count supports this clone. The chain joins TRBV29-1 to TRBJ2-3; 9 bases fit TRBD2. V lost 5 bases and J lost 6; bases outside the gene matches: 15. This CDR3 comprises 16 residues. Germline CDR1 is SQVTM and CDR2 is ANQGSEA. CDR3 sequence: CSVSGLTGREGDTQYF. In DNA, the CDR3 is TGCAGCGTTTCCGGACTGACAGGGCGGGAGGGGGATACGCAGTATTTT.

The rearrangement links TRBV19 to TRBJ1-5; D may be TRBD1 (5 bases). The CDR3 extends over 15 amino acids. CDR1 is LNHDA, CDR2 SQIVND, per germline (reference sequence). The V gene lost 3 bases and the J gene lost 2 bases, with 11 bases spanning the gap. The CDR3 region has the DNA TGTGCCAGTAGTATGGGACGAGGGGGCAATCAGCCCCAGCATTTT. Amino acid sequence: CASSMGRGGNQPQHF.

V is TRBV27 and J is TRBJ2-3, with a tentative D call TRBD1 (6 bases). Germline-derived CDR1 and CDR2 are MNHEY and SMNVEV (reference sequence). V lost 2 bases to trimming and J lost 6 bases, with 6 bases between them. The CDR3 runs to 12 residues. CDR3 DNA: TGTGCCAGCAGTTTAAGGGGGGATACGCAGTATTTT. It translates to CASSLRGDTQYF.

The chain carries TRBV9 and TRBJ1-6; D ambiguous. Trimming cost V 2 bases and J 7 bases, with 7 bases left between them. The CDR3 is 13 amino acids. CDR1 is SGDLS and CDR2 is YYNGEE in the germline V gene. CDR3 in DNA: TGTGCCAGCAGCGTCACGTCGAATTCACCCCTCCACTTT. It translates to CASSVTSNSPLHF.

This chain links TRBV9 with TRBJ2-1; D gene uncertain. The CDR3 loop spans 15 amino acids. Trimming left V 0 bases short and J 1 base short, with 8 bases between. CDR1 and CDR2 from the germline V gene are SGDLS and YYNGEE. CDR3: CASSVGDGSYNEQFF. CDR3 DNA: TGTGCCAGCAGCGTAGGAGACGGATCCTACAATGAGCAGTTCTTC.

This chain links TRBV6-6 with TRBJ2-7; weak D call: TRBD1 (6 bases). Trimming removed 6 bases at V and 4 bases at J, with 16 bases between. Germline V gene lookup returns CDR1 MNHNY and CDR2 SVGAGI (reference sequence). The CDR3 spans 14 residues. The CDR3 sequence: CASRDSPVEYEQYF. The CDR3 nucleotides are TGTGCCAGCAGGGACAGTCCAGTAGAGTACGAGCAGTACTTC.

The chain uses TRBV19 and TRBJ2-2; 8 nucleotides align to TRBD2. V gave up 7 bases and J gave up 1 base; unmatched junction bases: 2. The CDR3 has 14 residues. Per germline, CDR1 LNHDA and CDR2 SQIVND (reference sequence). This CDR3 reads CASKREQNTGELFF. CDR3 DNA sequence: TGTGCCAGTAAGCGGGAGCAGAACACCGGGGAGCTGTTTTTT.

The chain carries TRBV12-3 or TRBV12-4 and TRBJ1-3, with D possibly matching TRBD1 (5 bases). V was shortened by 3 bases and J by 10 bases, with 10 bases between the two germline ends. This CDR3 contains 12 residues. DNA for the CDR3: TGTGCCAGCAGTTTGGGGACTGTTACCATATATTTT. It codes for CASSLGTVTIYF.

The rearrangement uses TRBV7-9 and TRBJ2-1; 11 bases agree with TRBD2. V trimming: 11 bases; J trimming: 7 bases; junction bases outside the gene matches: 7. The germline gives CDR1 SEHNR, CDR2 FQNEAQ (reference sequence). The CDR3 covers 13 residues. CDR3 protein: CAGGGTSGNEQFF. The DNA of the CDR3 is TGTGCCGGAGGGGGGACTAGCGGTAATGAGCAGTTCTTC.

This chain joins TRBV7-8 and TRBJ2-7; D assignment may be TRBD1 or TRBD2 (5 bases each). CDR1 SGHVS and CDR2 FQNEAQ come from the germline V gene. The CDR3 loop spans 14 amino acids. V was shortened by 5 bases and J by 0 bases, with 11 bases between the two germline ends. The CDR3 DNA reads TGTGCCAGCAGCCCCCGGGACGGCTCCTACGAGCAGTACTTC. Protein: CASSPRDGSYEQYF.

This rearrangement joins TRBV9 to TRBJ1-1; 8 positions match TRBD1. CDR1 is SGDLS, CDR2 YYNGEE, per germline. The CDR3 sequence is 15 residues long. V dropped 0 bases and J dropped 6; count of bases not matched to a gene: 7. CDR3 region: CASSVAGQGGPEAFF. The CDR3 nucleotides are TGTGCCAGCAGCGTAGCCGGACAGGGAGGCCCTGAAGCTTTCTTT.

The chain couples TRBV5-6 to TRBJ2-7; D not resolved. V dropped 2 bases and J dropped 2 bases, with 5 bases sitting between them. Germline V gives CDR1 SGHDT, CDR2 YYEEEE. The length of the CDR3 is 12 residues. CDR3 coding DNA: TGTGCCAGCAGCTTACGGACCTACGAGCAGTACTTC. Protein: CASSLRTYEQYF.

J is TRBJ2-7 and V is TRBV14; D may be TRBD1 (5 bases). V was trimmed by 0 bases and J by 2 bases, leaving 11 bases between them. Germline V CDR1 and CDR2: SGHDN, FVKESK. The CDR3 is 15 amino acids. The CDR3 here is CASSQDGRAAYEQYF. In DNA, the CDR3 is TGTGCCAGCAGCCAAGACGGCAGGGCTGCCTACGAGCAGTACTTC. Filled out from reference TRBV14 and TRBJ2-7, the complete variable domain reads EAGVTQFPSHSVIEKGQTVTLRCDPISGHDNLYWYRRVMGKEIKFLLHFVKESKQDESGMPNNRFLAERTGGTYSTLKVQPAELEDSGVYFCASSQDGRAAYEQYFGPGTRLTVT.

The rearrangement links TRBV5-1 to TRBJ2-7; the match to TRBD2 covers 14 bases. The CDR3 has 18 residues. Germline loops: CDR1 SGHRS, CDR2 YFSETQ. The V segment lost 1 base and the J segment 4 bases; nucleotides outside the gene matches: 10. For the CDR3, the DNA is TGCGCCAGCAGCTTGAGCCCCCGACTAGCGGGAGGGGCGTACGAGCAGTACTTC. This codes for CASSLSPRLAGGAYEQYF.

The gene calls are TRBV18 and TRBJ2-4; 9 bases fit TRBD1. The CDR3 contains 15 residues. J gave up 8 bases and V 0 bases, and 5 bases lay outside the gene matches. Germline lookup yields CDR1 KGHSH and CDR2 LQKENI. CDR3 in amino acids: CASSPPGTGMDIQYF. The CDR3 DNA reads TGTGCCAGCTCACCACCTGGGACAGGGATGGACATTCAGTACTTC.

This clone was counted only a few times. The V gene is TRBV5-4, the J gene TRBJ1-1; possibly TRBD1 for D (6 bases). CDR3 size: 15 residues. Germline V gene data show CDR1 as SGHNT and CDR2 as YYREEE (reference sequence). The V and J ends lost 4 bases and 4 bases respectively, with 17 bases between them. The CDR3 nucleotides are TGTGCCAGCAGCCCCGGTGGCAGGGGAAGCACTGAAGCTTTCTTT. Residues: CASSPGGRGSTEAFF.

The CDR3 bases are TGCGCCAGCAGCTTGCCGGACAGGGTCTACGAGCAGTACTTC. It is translated as CASSLPDRVYEQYF. The V gene is TRBV5-1, the J gene TRBJ2-7, with 8 positions matching TRBD1. Germline values: CDR1 SGHRS, CDR2 YFSETQ. The CDR3 runs 14 residues. V lost 1 base, J lost 3 bases, and 3 bases stayed unmatched.

The V gene is TRBV25-1, the J gene TRBJ1-5; no reliable D call. V lost 4 bases and J lost 1, with 11 bases in between. This CDR3 spans 15 amino acids. In germline, CDR1 is MGHDK, CDR2 SYGVNS. The CDR3 region is CASSADIASNQPQHF. Here the CDR3 DNA reads TGTGCCAGCAGTGCAGACATTGCGAGCAATCAGCCCCAGCATTTT.

The J gene is TRBJ1-2, the V gene TRBV5-6, with D perhaps matching TRBD1 (5 bases). V was clipped by 1 base and J by 3 bases, with 13 bases between them. CDR1 and CDR2 from the germline V gene are SGHDT and YYEEEE. CDR3 length: 15 amino acids. The CDR3 sequence is CASSLWVQGYYGYTF. The DNA of the CDR3 is TGTGCCAGCAGCTTGTGGGTCCAGGGCTACTATGGCTACACCTTC.

The CDR3 coding sequence is TGTGCCAGCAGCCGATTTTCCACCGGGACAGCCTTATTCATGAACACTGAAGCTTTCTTT. This encodes CASSRFSTGTALFMNTEAFF. The chain carries TRBV3-1 (or the pseudogene TRBV3-2) and TRBJ1-1, with TRBD1 identical over 7 bases. Germline V lookup: CDR1 LGHDT, CDR2 YNNKEL (reference sequence). J gave up 0 bases and V 4 bases, and 20 bases lay outside the gene matches. CDR3 size: 20 residues.

The chain combines TRBV7-3 with TRBJ1-6; possibly TRBD1 for D (6 bases). The CDR3 runs to 14 residues. Germline CDR1 reads SGHTA; CDR2 reads FQGTGA. With 0 bases removed from V and 7 bases from J, the gap between germline ends came to 7 bases. CDR3 amino acids: CASSLTRGNSPLHF. The DNA of the CDR3 is TGTGCCAGCAGCTTAACGAGGGGGAATTCACCCCTCCACTTT.

The chain has TRBV14 and TRBJ1-1, with D uncertain. Trimming stripped 2 bases from V and 3 bases from J, with 16 bases between. The CDR3 length is 16 residues. CDR1 and CDR2 from the germline V gene are SGHDN and FVKESK. CDR3 in DNA: TGTGCCAGCAGCCAACTTCGAAAGAGATGGGACACTGAAGCTTTCTTT. This encodes CASSQLRKRWDTEAFF.

V is TRBV14 and J is TRBJ2-5; TRBD1 matches at 10 bases. With 4 bases clipped from V and 5 bases from J, the junction kept 7 bases outside the gene matches. The CDR3 is 15 amino acids. Germline V lookup: CDR1 SGHDN, CDR2 FVKESK. The CDR3 DNA is TGTGCCAGCAGCCCAAGACAGGGGGCAGGGGAGACCCAGTACTTC. As protein: CASSPRQGAGETQYF.

CDR3 sequence reads: CASTPGARRAYGANVLTF. CDR3 nucleotide sequence: TGTGCCAGCACCCCGGGGGCGCGGCGCGCATACGGGGCCAACGTCCTGACTTTC. The V and J genes are TRBV2 and TRBJ2-6; D may be TRBD1 or TRBD2 (6 bases each). Trimming pared 7 bases from V and 4 bases from J, leaving 23 bases between. In germline, CDR1 is SNHLY, CDR2 FYNNEI. The CDR3 sequence is 18 residues long.